This is a list of T cell receptor beta chains from one sample in a study of CD8 T cells in ankylosing spondylitis. One entry per CDR3 protein, called by TCRdb with MiXCR from the 5' RACE reads. This table has about 840,000 distinct CDR3 sequences, over 9.5% appearing once. Source material: blood, either unsorted or a sorted T cell fraction (not recorded which). The receptors here all came from a male donor with ankylosing spondylitis. CDR3s include the opening cysteine and the closing phenylalanine or tryptophan. D genes are given only for firm matches. Only some rows state a clone size, as once, few, many or a class for expanded clones.

J gene: TRBJ2-3
V gene: TRBV29-1
clone size: .
D gene: .
CDR3 protein: CSVRTPTLRTDTQYF
CDR3 DNA: TGCAGCGTCCGAACACCGACCCTACGCACAGATACGCAGTATTTT

J gene: TRBJ2-3
V gene: TRBV7-2
clone size: few
D gene: .
CDR3 protein: CASSFTGNPTDTQYF
CDR3 DNA: TGTGCCAGCAGCTTCACAGGGAATCCCACAGATACGCAGTATTTT

J gene: TRBJ1-5
V gene: TRBV5-1
clone size: .
D gene: TRBD1
CDR3 protein: CASSPGDRGNQPQHF
CDR3 DNA: TGCGCCAGCAGCCCGGGGGACAGAGGCAATCAGCCCCAGCATTTT

J gene: TRBJ2-5
V gene: TRBV20-1
clone size: few
D gene: TRBD1
CDR3 protein: CSASRQGAQETQYF
CDR3 DNA: TGCAGTGCTAGCCGACAGGGGGCGCAGGAGACCCAGTACTTC

J gene: TRBJ2-3
V gene: TRBV4-3
clone size: .
D gene: .
CDR3 protein: CASSQGDPSTDTQYF
CDR3 DNA: TGCGCCAGCAGCCAAGGAGACCCTAGCACAGATACGCAGTATTTT

J gene: TRBJ1-6
V gene: TRBV12-3/TRBV12-4
clone size: .
D gene: TRBD1
CDR3 protein: CASSPRQGGSPLHF
CDR3 DNA: TGTGCCAGCAGTCCTAGACAGGGTGGATCACCCCTCCACTTT

J gene: TRBJ1-6
V gene: TRBV27
clone size: .
D gene: .
CDR3 protein: CASSSRRNSPLHF
CDR3 DNA: TGTGCCAGCAGTTCCCGACGGAATTCACCCCTCCACTTT

J gene: TRBJ2-7
V gene: TRBV13
clone size: many
D gene: .
CDR3 protein: CASSPPLGLAYEQYF
CDR3 DNA: TGTGCCAGCAGCCCCCCACTGGGGCTTGCCTACGAGCAGTACTTC

J gene: TRBJ2-2
V gene: TRBV7-8
clone size: .
D gene: .
CDR3 protein: CASSPWTFTGELFF
CDR3 DNA: TGTGCCAGCAGCCCCTGGACCTTCACCGGGGAGCTGTTTTTT

J gene: TRBJ2-3
V gene: TRBV18
clone size: .
D gene: .
CDR3 protein: CAINNLSSTDTQYF
CDR3 DNA: TGTGCCATCAACAACCTCTCAAGCACAGATACGCAGTATTTT

J gene: TRBJ2-1
V gene: TRBV5-1
clone size: .
D gene: TRBD1
CDR3 protein: CASSGTGTYNEQFF
CDR3 DNA: TGCGCCAGCAGCGGGACAGGGACCTACAATGAGCAGTTCTTC

J gene: TRBJ2-7
V gene: TRBV21-1
clone size: .
D gene: .
CDR3 protein: CASSADKASYEQYF
CDR3 DNA: TGTGCCAGCAGCGCCGACAAGGCCTCCTACGAGCAGTACTTC

J gene: TRBJ1-3
V gene: TRBV4-3
clone size: few
D gene: .
CDR3 protein: CASSQDGANSGNTIYF
CDR3 DNA: TGCGCCAGCAGCCAAGATGGAGCTAACTCTGGAAACACCATATATTTT

J gene: TRBJ2-7
V gene: TRBV6-5
clone size: .
D gene: .
CDR3 protein: CASSLPGLVGPYEQYF
CDR3 DNA: TGTGCCAGCAGTTTGCCCGGGCTTGTGGGTCCCTACGAGCAGTACTTC

J gene: TRBJ2-4
V gene: TRBV7-8
clone size: many
D gene: .
CDR3 protein: CASSPFGTPKNIQYF
CDR3 DNA: TGTGCCAGCAGCCCCTTCGGGACTCCCAAAAACATTCAGTACTTC

J gene: TRBJ2-5
V gene: TRBV9
clone size: few
D gene: TRBD2
CDR3 protein: CASSVVAGETQYF
CDR3 DNA: TGTGCCAGCAGCGTAGTAGCGGGAGAGACCCAGTACTTC

J gene: TRBJ2-1
V gene: TRBV20-1
clone size: .
D gene: TRBD1
CDR3 protein: CSAKSGTGKYNEQFF
CDR3 DNA: TGCAGTGCCAAATCCGGGACAGGCAAATACAATGAGCAGTTCTTC

J gene: TRBJ1-5
V gene: TRBV20-1
clone size: .
D gene: .
CDR3 protein: CSARDSNSNQPQHF
CDR3 DNA: TGCAGTGCTAGAGACAGTAATAGCAATCAGCCCCAGCATTTT

J gene: TRBJ2-1
V gene: TRBV7-3
clone size: many
D gene: .
CDR3 protein: CASSLATGSYNEQFF
CDR3 DNA: TGTGCCAGCAGCTTAGCCACGGGCTCCTACAATGAGCAGTTCTTC

J gene: TRBJ1-5
V gene: TRBV27
clone size: few
D gene: .
CDR3 protein: CASSPLLWSNQPQHF
CDR3 DNA: TGTGCCAGCAGTCCTCTTTTGTGGAGCAATCAGCCCCAGCATTTT

J gene: TRBJ2-1
V gene: TRBV9
clone size: .
D gene: .
CDR3 protein: CASSVGTSRANEQFF
CDR3 DNA: TGTGCCAGCAGCGTAGGAACTAGCAGAGCTAATGAGCAGTTCTTC

J gene: TRBJ2-7
V gene: TRBV4-3
clone size: .
D gene: .
CDR3 protein: CASSHRLDGTWGEQYF
CDR3 DNA: TGCGCCAGCAGCCATCGACTAGACGGGACGTGGGGCGAGCAGTACTTC

J gene: TRBJ2-7
V gene: TRBV28
clone size: few
D gene: .
CDR3 protein: CASSLLDDEQYF
CDR3 DNA: TGTGCCAGCAGTTTATTAGATGACGAGCAGTACTTC

J gene: TRBJ2-3
V gene: TRBV6-2/TRBV6-3
clone size: many
D gene: .
CDR3 protein: CALRRSSTDTQYF
CDR3 DNA: TGTGCCCTAAGAAGGTCTAGCACAGATACGCAGTATTTT

J gene: TRBJ2-5
V gene: TRBV7-2
clone size: .
D gene: .
CDR3 protein: CASSLVPSTETQYF
CDR3 DNA: TGTGCCAGCAGCTTAGTTCCTAGCACAGAGACCCAGTACTTC

J gene: TRBJ2-3
V gene: TRBV7-2
clone size: few
D gene: .
CDR3 protein: CASSTRQGGDTQYF
CDR3 DNA: TGTGCCAGCAGCACCCGACAGGGAGGTGATACGCAGTATTTT

J gene: TRBJ2-7
V gene: TRBV5-1
clone size: .
D gene: .
CDR3 protein: CASSLEAGTSEQYF
CDR3 DNA: TGCGCCAGCAGCTTGGAGGCGGGAACCTCCGAGCAGTACTTC

J gene: TRBJ2-5
V gene: TRBV7-2
clone size: many
D gene: .
CDR3 protein: CASSLVKTQYF
CDR3 DNA: TGTGCCAGCAGCTTGGTAAAGACCCAGTACTTC

J gene: TRBJ2-3
V gene: TRBV7-3
clone size: .
D gene: .
CDR3 protein: CASSFTGLSTDTQYF
CDR3 DNA: TGTGCCAGCAGCTTCACGGGGCTTAGCACAGATACGCAGTATTTT

J gene: TRBJ2-5
V gene: TRBV11-2
clone size: few
D gene: TRBD2
CDR3 protein: CASSLGRLAGGLLQETQYF
CDR3 DNA: TGTGCCAGCAGCTTGGGTCGACTAGCGGGGGGACTCCTCCAAGAGACCCAGTACTTC

J gene: TRBJ2-1
V gene: TRBV20-1
clone size: .
D gene: .
CDR3 protein: CSAPQTGYNEQFF
CDR3 DNA: TGCAGTGCTCCGCAGACAGGCTACAATGAGCAGTTCTTC

J gene: TRBJ2-1
V gene: TRBV24-1
clone size: .
D gene: TRBD1
CDR3 protein: CATSDPDRPYNEQFF
CDR3 DNA: TGTGCCACCAGTGACCCGGACAGGCCCTACAATGAGCAGTTCTTC

J gene: TRBJ2-7
V gene: TRBV9
clone size: few
D gene: TRBD1
CDR3 protein: CASSPHRGSSYEQYF
CDR3 DNA: TGTGCCAGCAGCCCCCACAGGGGTTCCTCCTACGAGCAGTACTTC

J gene: TRBJ2-5
V gene: TRBV7-2
clone size: few
D gene: .
CDR3 protein: CASRPNRVGETQYF
CDR3 DNA: TGTGCCAGCAGGCCTAACAGGGTGGGGGAGACCCAGTACTTC

J gene: TRBJ2-7
V gene: TRBV28
clone size: .
D gene: .
CDR3 protein: CASSQRGVASYEQYF
CDR3 DNA: TGTGCCAGCAGCCAGAGGGGGGTAGCCTCCTACGAGCAGTACTTC

J gene: TRBJ2-7
V gene: TRBV14
clone size: many
D gene: TRBD1
CDR3 protein: CASSQVAGGSYEQYF
CDR3 DNA: TGTGCCAGCAGCCAAGTGGCAGGGGGCTCCTACGAGCAGTACTTC

J gene: TRBJ2-2
V gene: TRBV12-3/TRBV12-4
clone size: .
D gene: .
CDR3 protein: CASSAVVAQTGELFF
CDR3 DNA: TGTGCCAGCAGTGCCGTCGTGGCCCAAACCGGGGAGCTGTTTTTT

J gene: TRBJ1-1
V gene: TRBV10-3
clone size: many
D gene: TRBD1
CDR3 protein: CAISPTGRVGNTEAFF
CDR3 DNA: TGTGCCATCAGCCCGACAGGGAGAGTGGGGAACACTGAAGCTTTCTTT

J gene: TRBJ2-1
V gene: TRBV5-1
clone size: many
D gene: .
CDR3 protein: CASSFGTQGRNQEFF
CDR3 DNA: TGCGCCAGCAGCTTCGGGACGCAGGGGAGGAACCAGGAGTTCTTC

J gene: TRBJ1-1
V gene: TRBV18
clone size: few
D gene: .
CDR3 protein: CASSPLGSTDLSAEAFF
CDR3 DNA: TGTGCCAGCTCACCACTCGGATCGACGGATCTTAGCGCTGAAGCTTTCTTT

J gene: TRBJ1-1
V gene: TRBV12-3/TRBV12-4
clone size: .
D gene: TRBD1
CDR3 protein: CASRTGGYTEAFF
CDR3 DNA: TGTGCCAGCAGAACAGGGGGATACACTGAAGCTTTCTTT